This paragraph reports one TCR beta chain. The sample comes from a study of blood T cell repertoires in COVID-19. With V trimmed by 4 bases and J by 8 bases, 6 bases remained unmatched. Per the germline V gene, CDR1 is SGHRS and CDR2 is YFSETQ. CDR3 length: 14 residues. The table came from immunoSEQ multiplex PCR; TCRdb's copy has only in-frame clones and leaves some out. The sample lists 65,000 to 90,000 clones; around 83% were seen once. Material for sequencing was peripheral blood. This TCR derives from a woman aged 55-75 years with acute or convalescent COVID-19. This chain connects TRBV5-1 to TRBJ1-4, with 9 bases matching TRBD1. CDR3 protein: CASSPGTGREKLFF. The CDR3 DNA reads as TGCGCCAGCAGCCCCGGGACAGGGCGAGAAAAACTGTTTTTT.